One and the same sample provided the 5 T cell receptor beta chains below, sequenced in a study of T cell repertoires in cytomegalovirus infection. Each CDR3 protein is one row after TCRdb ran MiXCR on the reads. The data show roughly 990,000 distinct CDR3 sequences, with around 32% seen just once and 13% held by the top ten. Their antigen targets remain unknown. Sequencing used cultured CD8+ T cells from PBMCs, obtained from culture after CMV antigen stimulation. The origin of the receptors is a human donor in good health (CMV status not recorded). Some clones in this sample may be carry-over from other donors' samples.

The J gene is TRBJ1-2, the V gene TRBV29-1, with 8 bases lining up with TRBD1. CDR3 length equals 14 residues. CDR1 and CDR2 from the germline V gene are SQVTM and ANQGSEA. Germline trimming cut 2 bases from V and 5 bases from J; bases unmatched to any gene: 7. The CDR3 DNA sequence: TGCAGCGTTGAATATGACGACAGGGGATATGGCTACACCTTC. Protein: CSVEYDDRGYGYTF.

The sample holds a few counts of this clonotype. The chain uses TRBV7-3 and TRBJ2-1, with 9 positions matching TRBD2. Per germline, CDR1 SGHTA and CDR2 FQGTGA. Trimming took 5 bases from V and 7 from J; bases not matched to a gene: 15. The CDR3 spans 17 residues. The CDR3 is CASSPWGSGGRKNEQFF. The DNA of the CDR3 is TGTGCCAGCAGCCCCTGGGGTAGCGGGGGCCGGAAAAATGAGCAGTTCTTC.

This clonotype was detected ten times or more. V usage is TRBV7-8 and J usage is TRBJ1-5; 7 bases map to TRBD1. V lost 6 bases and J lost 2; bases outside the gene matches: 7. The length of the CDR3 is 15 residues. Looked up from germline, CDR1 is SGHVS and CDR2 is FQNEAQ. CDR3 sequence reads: CASSSDRVRNQPQHF. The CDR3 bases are TGTGCCAGCAGTTCTGACAGGGTGCGCAATCAGCCCCAGCATTTT.

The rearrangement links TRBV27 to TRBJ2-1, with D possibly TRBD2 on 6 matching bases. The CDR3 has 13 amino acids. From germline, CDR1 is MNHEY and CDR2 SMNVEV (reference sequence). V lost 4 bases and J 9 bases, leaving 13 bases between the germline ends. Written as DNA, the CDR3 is TGTGCCAGCAGTTCACAACAGCGGGCTGAGCAGTTCTTC. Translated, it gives CASSSQQRAEQFF.

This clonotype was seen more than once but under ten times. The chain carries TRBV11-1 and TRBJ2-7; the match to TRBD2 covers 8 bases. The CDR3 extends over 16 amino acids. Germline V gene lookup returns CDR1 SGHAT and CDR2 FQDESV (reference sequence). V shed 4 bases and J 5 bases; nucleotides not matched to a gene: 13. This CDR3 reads CASSSLTGLGANEQYV. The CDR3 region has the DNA TGTGCCAGCAGCTCACTAACGGGACTAGGGGCCAACGAGCAGTACGTC.